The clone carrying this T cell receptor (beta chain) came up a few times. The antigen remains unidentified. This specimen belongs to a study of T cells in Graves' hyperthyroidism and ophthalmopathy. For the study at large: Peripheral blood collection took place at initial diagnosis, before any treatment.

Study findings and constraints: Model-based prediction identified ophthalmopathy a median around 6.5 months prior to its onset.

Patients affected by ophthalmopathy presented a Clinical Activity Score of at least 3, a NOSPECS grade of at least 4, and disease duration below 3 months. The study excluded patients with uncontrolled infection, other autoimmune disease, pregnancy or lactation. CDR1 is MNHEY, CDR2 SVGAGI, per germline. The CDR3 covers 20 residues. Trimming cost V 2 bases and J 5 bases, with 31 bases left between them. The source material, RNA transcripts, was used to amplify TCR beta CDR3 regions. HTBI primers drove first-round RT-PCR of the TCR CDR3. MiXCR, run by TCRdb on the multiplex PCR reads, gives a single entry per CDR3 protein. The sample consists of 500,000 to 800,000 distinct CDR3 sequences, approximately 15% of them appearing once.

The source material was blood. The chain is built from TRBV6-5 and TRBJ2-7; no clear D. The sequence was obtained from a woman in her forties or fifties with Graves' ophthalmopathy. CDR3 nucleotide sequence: TGTGCCAGCAGTTACCCAAACACCCGACCTTCGTCGTCATTCGGCCACGAGCAGTACTTC. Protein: CASSYPNTRPSSSFGHEQYF.